This TCR beta chain was recorded in a study of blood T cell repertoires in COVID-19. Study as a whole: The origin of the acute and convalescent COVID-19 samples was the United States, Italy and Spain. T cells, B-cell-depleted T cells, or PBMCs supplied cDNA or gDNA.

Original processing methods: Scientists estimated how many nucleated cells there were by amplifying reference gene primers. TCRdb keeps only in-frame clones here, not all; method: immunoSEQ multiplex PCR. V and J calls plus clone size are reproduced from that table; the DNA served to infer D and trimming. The top ten clones hold approximately 1.8% of a sample with about 120,000 clones, approximately 80% of them seen once. Germline CDR1 is LGHNA and CDR2 is YNFKEQ. The germline V and J ends were trimmed by 1 base and 0 bases, with 7 bases remaining between them. The CDR3 loop spans 15 amino acids. This receptor was taken from a man in his 70s with acute or convalescent COVID-19. Sequencing was carried out using peripheral blood. This chain uses TRBV4-2 with TRBJ1-3; D uncertain. CDR3 DNA: TGTGCCAGCAGCCAAGCTAGGCACTCTGGAAACACCATATATTTT. Translation: CASSQARHSGNTIYF.